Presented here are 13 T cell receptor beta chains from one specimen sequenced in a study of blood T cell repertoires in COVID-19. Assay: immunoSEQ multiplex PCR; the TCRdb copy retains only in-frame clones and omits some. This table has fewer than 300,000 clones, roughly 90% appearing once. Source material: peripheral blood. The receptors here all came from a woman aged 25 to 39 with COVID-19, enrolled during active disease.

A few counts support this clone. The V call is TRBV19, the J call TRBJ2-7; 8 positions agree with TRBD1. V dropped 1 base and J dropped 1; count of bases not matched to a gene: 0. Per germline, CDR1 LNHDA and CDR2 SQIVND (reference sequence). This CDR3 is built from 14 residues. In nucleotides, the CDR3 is TGTGCCAGTAGTATAGGGACAGGGTCCTACGAGCAGTACTTC. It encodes CASSIGTGSYEQYF.

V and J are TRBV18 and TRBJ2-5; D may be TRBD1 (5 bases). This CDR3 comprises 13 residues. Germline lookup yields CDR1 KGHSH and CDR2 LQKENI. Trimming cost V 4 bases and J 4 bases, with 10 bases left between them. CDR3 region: CASSLTVSETQYF. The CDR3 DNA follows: TGTGCCAGCTCACTGACAGTTTCAGAGACCCAGTACTTC.

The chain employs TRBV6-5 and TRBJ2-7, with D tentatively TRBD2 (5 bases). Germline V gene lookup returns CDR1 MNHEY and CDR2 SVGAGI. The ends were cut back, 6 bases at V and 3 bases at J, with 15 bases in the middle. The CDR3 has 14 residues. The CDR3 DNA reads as TGTGCCAGCAGACCCGGACTTGTGAACTACGAGCAGTACTTC. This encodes CASRPGLVNYEQYF.

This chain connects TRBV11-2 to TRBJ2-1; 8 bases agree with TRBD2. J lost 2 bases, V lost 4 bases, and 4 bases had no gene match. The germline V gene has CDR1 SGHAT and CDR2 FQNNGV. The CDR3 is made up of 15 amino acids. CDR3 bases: TGTGCCAGCAGCTCATATAGCGGGGCCTACAATGAGCAGTTCTTC. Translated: CASSSYSGAYNEQFF.

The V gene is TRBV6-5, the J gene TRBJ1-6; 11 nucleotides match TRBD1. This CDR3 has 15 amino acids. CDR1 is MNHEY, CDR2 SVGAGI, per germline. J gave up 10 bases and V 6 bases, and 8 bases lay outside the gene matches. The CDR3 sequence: CASRPGQGGESPLHF. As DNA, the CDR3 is TGTGCCAGCAGGCCGGGACAGGGGGGGGAATCACCCCTCCACTTT.

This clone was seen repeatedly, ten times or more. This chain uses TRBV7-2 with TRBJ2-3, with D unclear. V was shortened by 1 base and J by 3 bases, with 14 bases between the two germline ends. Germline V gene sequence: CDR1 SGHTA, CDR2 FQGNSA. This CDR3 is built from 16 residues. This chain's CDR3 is CASSLVPAAITDTQYF. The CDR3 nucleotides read TGTGCCAGCAGCTTAGTGCCGGCAGCGATTACAGATACGCAGTATTTT.

In nucleotides, the CDR3 is TGTGCCAGCAGCACAAGACAGGGGAACACTGAAGCTTTCTTT. It yields the protein CASSTRQGNTEAFF. The rearrangement joins TRBV13 to TRBJ1-1; 7 nucleotides agree with TRBD1. CDR3 size: 14 residues. Germline V gene data show CDR1 as PRHDT and CDR2 as FYEKMQ (reference sequence). V was pared by 5 bases and J by 1 base, with 4 bases of the junction left unmatched.

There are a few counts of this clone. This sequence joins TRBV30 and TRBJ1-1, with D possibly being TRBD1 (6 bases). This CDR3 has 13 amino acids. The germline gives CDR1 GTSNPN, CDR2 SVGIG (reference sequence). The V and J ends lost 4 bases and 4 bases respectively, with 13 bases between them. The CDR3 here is CAWNTGQFTEAFF. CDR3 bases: TGTGCCTGGAATACGGGACAATTCACTGAAGCTTTCTTT.

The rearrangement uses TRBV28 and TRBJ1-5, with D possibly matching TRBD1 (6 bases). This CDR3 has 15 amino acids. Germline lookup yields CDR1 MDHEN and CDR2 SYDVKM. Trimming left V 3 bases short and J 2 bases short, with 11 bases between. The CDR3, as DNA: TGTGCCAGCAGTTTTGGGGGGGCAGGCAATCAGCCCCAGCATTTT. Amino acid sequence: CASSFGGAGNQPQHF.

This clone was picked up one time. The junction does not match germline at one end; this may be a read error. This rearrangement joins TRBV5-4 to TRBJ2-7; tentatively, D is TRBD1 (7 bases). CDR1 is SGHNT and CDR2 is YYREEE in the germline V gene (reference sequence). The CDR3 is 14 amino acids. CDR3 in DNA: TGTGCCAGCAGCCTAACAGGGGACTCCTCCGAGCAGTACTTC. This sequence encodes CASSLTGDSSEQYF.

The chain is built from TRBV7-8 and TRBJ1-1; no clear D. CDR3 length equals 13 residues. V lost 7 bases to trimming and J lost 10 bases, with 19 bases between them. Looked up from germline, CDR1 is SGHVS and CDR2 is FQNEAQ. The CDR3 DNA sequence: TGTGCCAGCACCCCAGAGGTTGCCTCGGGAGCTTTCTTT. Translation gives CASTPEVASGAFF.

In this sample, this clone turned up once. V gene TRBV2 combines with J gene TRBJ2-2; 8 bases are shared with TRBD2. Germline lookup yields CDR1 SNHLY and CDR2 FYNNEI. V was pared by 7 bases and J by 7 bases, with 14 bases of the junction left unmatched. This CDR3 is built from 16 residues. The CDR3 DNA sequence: TGTGCCAGCAATCCCTGGGCGGGGGGAGTAGGCGGGGAGCTGTTTTTT. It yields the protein CASNPWAGGVGGELFF. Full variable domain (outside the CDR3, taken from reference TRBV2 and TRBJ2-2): EPEVTQTPSHQVTQMGQEVILRCVPISNHLYFYWYRQILGQKVEFLVSFYNNEISEKSEIFDDQFSVERPDGSNFTLKIRSTKLEDSAMYFCASNPWAGGVGGELFFGEGSRLTVL.

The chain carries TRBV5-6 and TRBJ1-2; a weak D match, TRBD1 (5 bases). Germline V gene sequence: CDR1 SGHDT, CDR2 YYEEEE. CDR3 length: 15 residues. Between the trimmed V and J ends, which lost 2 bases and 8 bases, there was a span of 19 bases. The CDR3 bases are TGTGCCAGCAGCTTCCGACACCGGGGGGGATGGGGCTACACCTTC. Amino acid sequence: CASSFRHRGGWGYTF.